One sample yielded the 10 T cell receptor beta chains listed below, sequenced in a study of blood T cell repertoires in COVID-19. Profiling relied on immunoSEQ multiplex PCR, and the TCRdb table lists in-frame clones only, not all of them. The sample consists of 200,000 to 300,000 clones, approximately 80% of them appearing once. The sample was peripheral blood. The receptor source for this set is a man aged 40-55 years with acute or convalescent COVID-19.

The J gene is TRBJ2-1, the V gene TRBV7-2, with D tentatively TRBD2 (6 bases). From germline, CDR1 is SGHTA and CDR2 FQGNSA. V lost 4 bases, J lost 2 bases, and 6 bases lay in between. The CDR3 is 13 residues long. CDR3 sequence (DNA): TGTGCCAGCAGCTGGGAGGCCTACAATGAGCAGTTCTTC. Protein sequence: CASSWEAYNEQFF.

The CDR3, as DNA: TGTGCCTGGAGTGGACTCGTAGGGGGCGGCTACACCTTC. Translation: CAWSGLVGGGYTF. The J gene is TRBJ1-2, the V gene TRBV30; 7 bases map to TRBD1. The CDR3 is 13 amino acids. In germline, CDR1 is GTSNPN, CDR2 SVGIG (reference sequence). V dropped 1 base and J dropped 8; count of bases not matched to a gene: 7.

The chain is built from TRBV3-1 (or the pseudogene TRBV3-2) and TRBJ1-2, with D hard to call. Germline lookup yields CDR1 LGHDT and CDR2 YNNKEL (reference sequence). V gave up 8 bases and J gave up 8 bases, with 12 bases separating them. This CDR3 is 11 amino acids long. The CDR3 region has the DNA TGTGCCAGCGCGTCCGGAGAAGGCTACACCTTC. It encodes CASASGEGYTF.

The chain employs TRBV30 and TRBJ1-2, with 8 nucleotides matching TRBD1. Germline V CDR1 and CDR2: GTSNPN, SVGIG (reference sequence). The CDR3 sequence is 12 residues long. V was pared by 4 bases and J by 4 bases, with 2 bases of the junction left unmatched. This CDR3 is CAWTGGAYGYTF. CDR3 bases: TGTGCCTGGACAGGGGGCGCCTATGGCTACACCTTC.

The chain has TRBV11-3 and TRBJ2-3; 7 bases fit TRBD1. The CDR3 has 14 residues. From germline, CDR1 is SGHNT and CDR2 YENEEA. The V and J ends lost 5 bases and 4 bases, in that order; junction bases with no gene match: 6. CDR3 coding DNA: TGTGCCAGCAGCCCGAGACAGGGTTCAGATACGCAGTATTTT. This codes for CASSPRQGSDTQYF.

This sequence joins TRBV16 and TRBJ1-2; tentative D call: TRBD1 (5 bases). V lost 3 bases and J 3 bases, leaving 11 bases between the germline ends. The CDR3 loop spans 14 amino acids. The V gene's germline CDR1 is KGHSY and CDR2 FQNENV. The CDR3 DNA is TGTGCCAGCAGCCATGGGGAAGGGGACTATGGCTACACCTTC. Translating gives CASSHGEGDYGYTF.

CDR3 region: CASSFSTYEQYF. In DNA form, the CDR3 reads TGTGCCAGCAGTTTTTCTACCTACGAGCAGTACTTC. The chain links TRBV3-1 (or the pseudogene TRBV3-2) to TRBJ2-7; unclear D gene. There are 12 residues in the CDR3. V was shortened by 6 bases and J by 2 bases, with 8 bases between the two germline ends. The germline gives CDR1 LGHDT, CDR2 YNNKEL (reference sequence).

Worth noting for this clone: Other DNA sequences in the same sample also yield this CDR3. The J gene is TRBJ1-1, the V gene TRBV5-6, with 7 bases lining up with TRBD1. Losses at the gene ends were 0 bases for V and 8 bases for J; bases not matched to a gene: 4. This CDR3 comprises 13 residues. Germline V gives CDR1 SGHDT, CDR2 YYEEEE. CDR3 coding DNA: TGTGCCAGCAGCTTGGGACAGGGTAGGGAAGCTTTCTTT. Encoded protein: CASSLGQGREAFF.

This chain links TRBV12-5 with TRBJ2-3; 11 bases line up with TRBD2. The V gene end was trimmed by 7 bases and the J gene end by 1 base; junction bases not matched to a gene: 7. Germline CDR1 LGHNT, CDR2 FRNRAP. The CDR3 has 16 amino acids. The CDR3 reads CASDQTSGTRTDTQYF. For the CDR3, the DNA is TGTGCTAGTGACCAGACTAGCGGGACACGCACAGATACGCAGTATTTT.

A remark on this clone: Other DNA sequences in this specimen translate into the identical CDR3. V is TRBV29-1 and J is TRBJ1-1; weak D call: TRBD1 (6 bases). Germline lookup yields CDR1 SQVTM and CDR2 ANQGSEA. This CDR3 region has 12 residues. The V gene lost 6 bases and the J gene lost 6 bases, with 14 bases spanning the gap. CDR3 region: CSVSTPGAEAFF. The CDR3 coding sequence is TGCAGCGTGTCAACTCCAGGGGCTGAAGCTTTCTTT.